These 27 T cell receptor beta chains came from one sample sequenced in a study of blood T cell repertoires in COVID-19. Generated by immunoSEQ multiplex PCR, the TCRdb table keeps only in-frame clones and is missing some. Of about 190,000 clones detected, more than 70% appear once; the ten largest clones hold about 6.6%. Sequencing was done on a sample of peripheral blood. These receptor sequences come from a woman aged 40 to 49 who had recovered from COVID-19.

The chain recombines TRBV4-3 with TRBJ2-1, with 7 bases aligning to TRBD1. The germline CDR1 and CDR2 sequences are LGHNA and YSLEER. V shed 3 bases and J 0 bases; nucleotides not matched to a gene: 5. The CDR3 spans 16 residues. The CDR3 here is CASSHQQGTSYNEQFF. As DNA, the CDR3 is TGCGCCAGCAGCCACCAACAGGGGACCTCCTACAATGAGCAGTTCTTC.

The chain combines TRBV4-3 with TRBJ2-2; TRBD2 is a possible D gene (6 bases). This CDR3 contains 19 residues. Trimming left V 0 bases short and J 0 bases short, with 17 bases between. Per germline, CDR1 LGHNA and CDR2 YSLEER. For the CDR3, the DNA is TGCGCCAGCAGCCAAGAAAAAACGGGCGGGACCGCGAACACCGGGGAGCTGTTTTTT. It translates to CASSQEKTGGTANTGELFF.

The J gene is TRBJ1-5, the V gene TRBV5-8; 8 nucleotides line up with TRBD1. The CDR3 totals 16 residues. The germline V gene encodes CDR1 SGHTS and CDR2 YDEGEE. J lost 2 bases, V lost 1 base, and 5 bases had no gene match. The CDR3 loop is CASSLLRGLGNQPQHF. DNA of the CDR3: TGTGCCAGCAGCTTGCTCAGGGGGCTTGGCAATCAGCCCCAGCATTTT.

V gene TRBV15 combines with J gene TRBJ1-4; D remains unclear. Germline V lookup: CDR1 LNHNV, CDR2 YYDKDF (reference sequence). The V end was cut by 11 bases, the J end by 10 bases, with 20 bases between. This CDR3 is 13 amino acids long. The CDR3 region has the DNA TGTGCCTCACAAGGACTGGGGTGGGGAAAACTGTTTTTT. This codes for CASQGLGWGKLFF.

The CDR3 region has the DNA TGTGCCAGCAGTTTTCTCTCTAGCCTGGGGAATGAGCAGTTCTTC. Translation gives CASSFLSSLGNEQFF. The chain employs TRBV28 and TRBJ2-1; D possibly corresponds to TRBD2 (5 bases). The length of the CDR3 is 15 residues. CDR1 is MDHEN and CDR2 is SYDVKM in the germline V gene. Trimming pared 3 bases from V and 7 bases from J, leaving 16 bases between.

The gene calls are TRBV15 and TRBJ1-5; D may be TRBD1 (6 bases). Deletions cut 4 bases from V and 4 bases from J, with 11 bases between. The length of the CDR3 is 14 residues. Germline assignment: CDR1 LNHNV and CDR2 YYDKDF (reference sequence). The chain's CDR3 is CATSNYRVNQPQHF. As DNA, the CDR3 is TGTGCCACCAGCAATTACAGGGTAAATCAGCCCCAGCATTTT.

The chain links TRBV11-2 to TRBJ2-3, with D tentatively TRBD2 (5 bases). Per germline, CDR1 SGHAT and CDR2 FQNNGV. The germline V and J ends were trimmed by 3 bases and 1 base, with 11 bases remaining between them. The CDR3 totals 15 residues. The CDR3 DNA reads TGTGCCAGCAGCTTTATGGCGGGCGGCACAGATACGCAGTATTTT. It translates to CASSFMAGGTDTQYF. The whole variable domain, filled in from reference TRBV11-2 and TRBJ2-3, reads EAGVAQSPRYKIIEKRQSVAFWCNPISGHATLYWYQQILGQGPKLLIQFQNNGVVDDSQLPKDRFSAERLKGVDSTLKIQPAKLEDSAVYLCASSFMAGGTDTQYFGPGTRLTVL.

This chain uses TRBV28 with TRBJ1-4, with D unclear. The CDR3 spans 14 residues. Germline-derived CDR1 and CDR2 are MDHEN and SYDVKM. V lost 8 bases and J lost 4, with 14 bases in between. Written as DNA, the CDR3 is TGTGCCAGCCAGAGGGCCCGGGGTAATGAAAAACTGTTTTTT. This sequence encodes CASQRARGNEKLFF.

This clone was picked up one time. The V call is TRBV6-2 or TRBV6-3, the J call TRBJ2-3; 7 positions agree with TRBD1. CDR1 is MNHEY and CDR2 is SVGEGT in the germline V gene. The CDR3 is made up of 15 amino acids. Germline trimming cut 5 bases from V and 0 bases from J; bases unmatched to any gene: 5. DNA of the CDR3: TGTGCCAGCAGTCCGTGGGGACAGAGCACAGATACGCAGTATTTT. Amino acids: CASSPWGQSTDTQYF.

This chain joins TRBV6-4 and TRBJ2-1, with 9 bases that match TRBD2. Trimming removed 4 bases from V and 8 bases from J; junction bases left unmatched: 6. The V gene's germline CDR1 is MRHNA and CDR2 SNTAGT. This CDR3 has 14 residues. The CDR3 reads CASSASLAGHEQFF. CDR3 nucleotide sequence: TGTGCCAGCAGTGCCTCACTAGCGGGCCATGAGCAGTTCTTC.

The chain links TRBV7-9 to TRBJ1-6; unclear D gene. V dropped 4 bases and J dropped 0 bases, with 10 bases sitting between them. The CDR3 consists of 16 residues. The germline CDR1 and CDR2 sequences are SEHNR and FQNEAQ (reference sequence). CDR3 residues: CASSSTESSYNSPLHF. CDR3 DNA sequence: TGTGCCAGCAGCTCAACAGAGAGCTCCTATAATTCACCCCTCCACTTT.

This chain links TRBV7-8 with TRBJ1-2; 7 nucleotides agree with TRBD1. The V gene end was trimmed by 5 bases and the J gene end by 8 bases; junction bases not matched to a gene: 14. Germline values: CDR1 SGHVS, CDR2 FQNEAQ. The CDR3 has 15 amino acids. In DNA form, the CDR3 reads TGTGCCAGCAGCCGAGGGGGCCAGGGGTTCGACGGCTACACCTTC. It encodes CASSRGGQGFDGYTF.

The V and J genes are TRBV7-3 and TRBJ2-1, with D possibly TRBD1 on 6 matching bases. Germline-derived CDR1 and CDR2 are SGHTA and FQGTGA. The CDR3 covers 13 residues. Trimming took 5 bases from V and 7 from J, leaving 12 bases between them. The DNA for the CDR3 is TGTGCCAGCAGCCCAGGGGCGGGTAATGAGCAGTTCTTC. Encoded protein: CASSPGAGNEQFF.

CDR3 bases: TGTGCCAGCAGTTTAAGGCAGGGGGTTAGGTACGAGCAGTACTTC. Its translation is CASSLRQGVRYEQYF. The rearrangement links TRBV28 to TRBJ2-7, with TRBD1 matching over 7 bases. Germline V gene sequence: CDR1 MDHEN, CDR2 SYDVKM. Trimming at V came to 2 bases and at J to 4 bases, leaving 8 bases not matched to a gene. This CDR3 is 15 amino acids long.

The CDR3 loop is CSASRSGGMNTEAFF. CDR3 nucleotide sequence: TGCAGTGCTAGTAGGTCAGGAGGCATGAACACTGAAGCTTTCTTT. V gene TRBV20-1 combines with J gene TRBJ1-1; no reliable D call. Trimming cost V 3 bases and J 0 bases, with 14 bases left between them. The germline CDR1 and CDR2 sequences are DFQATT and SNEGSKA (reference sequence). CDR3 size: 15 residues.

The chain links TRBV27 to TRBJ2-5; 9 nucleotides agree with TRBD2. The J segment lost 6 bases and the V segment lost 1 base, leaving 6 bases of the junction unmatched. CDR3 size: 15 residues. Per germline, CDR1 MNHEY and CDR2 SMNVEV (reference sequence). CDR3 nucleotide sequence: TGTGCCAGCAGTTTATTTAGCGGGAGTGGGCAGACCCAGTACTTC. This encodes CASSLFSGSGQTQYF.

The rearrangement uses TRBV3-1 (or the pseudogene TRBV3-2) and TRBJ2-7, with TRBD1 matching 8 bases. V lost 5 bases, J lost 2 bases, and 8 bases stayed unmatched. Germline CDR1 LGHDT, CDR2 YNNKEL (reference sequence). The CDR3 length is 15 residues. The CDR3 is CASSLRDRLAYEQYF. The CDR3 DNA is TGTGCCAGCAGCTTACGGGACAGGTTGGCCTACGAGCAGTACTTC.

The genes are TRBV27 and TRBJ1-3; TRBD1 is a possible D gene (6 bases). Between the trimmed V and J ends, which lost 6 bases and 5 bases, there was a span of 14 bases. The CDR3 runs 14 residues. CDR1 is MNHEY and CDR2 is SMNVEV in the germline V gene (reference sequence). In DNA, the CDR3 is TGTGCCAGCAGACCGGGGGGGGCTAGAAACACCATATATTTT. As protein: CASRPGGARNTIYF.

The chain has TRBV20-1 and TRBJ1-2, with unresolved D. CDR1 DFQATT and CDR2 SNEGSKA come from the germline V gene (reference sequence). V was trimmed by 8 bases and J by 3 bases, leaving 10 bases between them. The CDR3 contains 11 residues. The CDR3 protein is CSPYKDYGYTF. The CDR3 nucleotides read TGCAGTCCCTATAAAGACTATGGCTACACCTTC.

V is TRBV4-3 and J is TRBJ2-1; a possible D gene is TRBD2 (6 bases). V gave up 0 bases and J gave up 1 base, with 10 bases separating them. CDR3 length: 16 residues. The germline V gene encodes CDR1 LGHNA and CDR2 YSLEER. The CDR3 loop reads CASSQEFGGSYNEQFF. The DNA of the CDR3 is TGCGCCAGCAGCCAAGAATTCGGAGGGTCCTACAATGAGCAGTTCTTC.

J is TRBJ2-3 and V is TRBV7-9, with D perhaps TRBD2 (5 bases). CDR3 length: 18 residues. The germline gives CDR1 SEHNR, CDR2 FQNEAQ (reference sequence). Deletions cut 2 bases from V and 0 bases from J, with 18 bases between. CDR3 sequence: CASSLFRMTDSSTDTQYF. The CDR3 coding sequence is TGTGCCAGCAGCTTATTCCGGATGACGGACTCTAGCACAGATACGCAGTATTTT.

The chain has TRBV24-1 and TRBJ2-2; D call uncertain. Per germline, CDR1 KGHDR and CDR2 SFDVKD. V lost 3 bases to trimming and J lost 10 bases, with 8 bases between them. The CDR3 extends over 12 amino acids. CDR3 protein: CATSDAGQELFF. CDR3 coding DNA: TGTGCCACCAGTGATGCTGGGCAGGAGCTGTTTTTT.

The genes are TRBV19 and TRBJ1-1; D unresolved. Germline CDR1 is LNHDA and CDR2 is SQIVND (reference sequence). This CDR3 comprises 14 residues. Trimming left V 1 base short and J 1 base short, with 7 bases between. The CDR3 DNA reads as TGTGCCAGTAGTATAGTAGCTCAGAACACTGAAGCTTTCTTT. This translates into CASSIVAQNTEAFF.

The chain has TRBV13 and TRBJ1-4, with a possible D match to TRBD1 (5 bases). The V end was cut by 2 bases, the J end by 8 bases, with 6 bases between. The CDR3 has 12 residues. Germline V gene data show CDR1 as PRHDT and CDR2 as FYEKMQ (reference sequence). CDR3 bases: TGTGCCAGCAGCTTAAGACAGGAAAAACTGTTTTTT. The encoded protein is CASSLRQEKLFF. The whole variable domain, remainder taken from reference TRBV13 and TRBJ1-4, is AAGVIQSPRHLIKEKRETATLKCYPIPRHDTVYWYQQGPGQDPQFLISFYEKMQSDKGSIPDRFSAQQFSDYHSELNMSSLELGDSALYFCASSLRQEKLFFGSGTQLSVL.

The CDR3 DNA reads as TGTGCCAGCAGCCAAGGTAGTAGCGGGACAGATACGCAGTATTTT. Protein: CASSQGSSGTDTQYF. This chain joins TRBV14 and TRBJ2-3, with 7 bases that match TRBD2. CDR1 is SGHDN and CDR2 is FVKESK in the germline V gene. The junction had 4 bases not matched to a gene; V was cut back by 1 base and J by 3 bases. CDR3 size: 15 residues.

J is TRBJ2-5 and V is TRBV3-1 (or the pseudogene TRBV3-2); D is uncertain. V was shortened by 1 base and J by 1 base, with 4 bases between the two germline ends. Germline CDR1 LGHDT, CDR2 YNNKEL (reference sequence). CDR3 length equals 13 residues. CDR3 region: CASSQGIQETQYF. The CDR3 DNA follows: TGTGCCAGCAGCCAAGGTATCCAAGAGACCCAGTACTTC.

Only a few counts were recorded for this clone. This chain joins TRBV11-2 and TRBJ2-2, with D perhaps matching TRBD2 (6 bases). Germline CDR1 and CDR2: SGHAT and FQNNGV. V lost 1 base to trimming and J lost 7 bases, with 13 bases between them. This CDR3 comprises 15 residues. The CDR3 DNA is TGTGCCAGCAGCTTAGGTCTAGCGAAGTACGGGGAGCTGTTTTTT. It encodes CASSLGLAKYGELFF.